The present T cell receptor beta chain was sequenced within a study of blood T cell repertoires in COVID-19. Across the study: The study drew acute and convalescent COVID-19 samples from the United States, Italy and Spain. Sample material is recorded as cDNA or gDNA derived from T cells, B-cell-depleted T cells, or PBMCs.

Profiled with immunoSEQ multiplex PCR; TCRdb holds only in-frame clones, not every one. This sample has 250,000 to 300,000 clones; 70% to 90% occur once, and the top ten carry 0.65% to 0.9%. The V gene end was trimmed by 4 bases and the J gene end by 4 bases; junction bases not matched to a gene: 6. Germline V lookup: CDR1 SGHRS, CDR2 YFSETQ. The CDR3 has 14 amino acids. This chain uses TRBV5-1 with TRBJ2-7, with TRBD2 matching 9 bases. Sequencing was carried out using peripheral blood. The clonotype originates from a woman aged 25 to 39 with acute or convalescent COVID-19. The CDR3: CASSGLAGAYEQYF. In DNA, the CDR3 is TGCGCCAGCAGCGGATTAGCGGGAGCTTACGAGCAGTACTTC. Combining the CDR3 with reference TRBV5-1 and TRBJ2-7 gives the whole variable domain KAGVTQTPRYLIKTRGQQVTLSCSPISGHRSVSWYQQTPGQGLQFLFEYFSETQRNKGNFPGRFSGRQFSNSRSEMNVSTLELGDSALYLCASSGLAGAYEQYFGPGTRLTVT.